This TCR beta chain is drawn from a study of PD-1 blockade in classical Hodgkin lymphoma. General observations from the study: Before treatment, TCR diversity in newly diagnosed patients was reportedly lower than in healthy donors.

Germline V CDR1 and CDR2: SGDLS, YYNGEE. V was trimmed by 0 bases and J by 3 bases, leaving 10 bases between them. CDR3 length: 14 amino acids. This clone was seen only once. Its antigen is undetermined. The table came from immunoSEQ multiplex PCR; TCRdb's copy has only in-frame clones and leaves some out. The sample holds roughly 41,000 clones, just over 85% seen once. Every patient had relapsed following autologous stem cell transplantation, and cohorts differed in brentuximab vedotin exposure. Complete response, partial response or progressive disease was each patient's best response. The receptor comes from a human donor with classical Hodgkin lymphoma. The sample consisted of peripheral blood mononuclear cells (PBMCs), taken before the second cycle of nivolumab. The rearrangement links TRBV9 to TRBJ2-7; possible D gene TRBD2, 5 bases. The CDR3 spells CASSVEGSSYEQYF. CDR3 coding DNA: TGTGCCAGCAGCGTAGAAGGGAGTAGCTACGAGCAGTACTTC.